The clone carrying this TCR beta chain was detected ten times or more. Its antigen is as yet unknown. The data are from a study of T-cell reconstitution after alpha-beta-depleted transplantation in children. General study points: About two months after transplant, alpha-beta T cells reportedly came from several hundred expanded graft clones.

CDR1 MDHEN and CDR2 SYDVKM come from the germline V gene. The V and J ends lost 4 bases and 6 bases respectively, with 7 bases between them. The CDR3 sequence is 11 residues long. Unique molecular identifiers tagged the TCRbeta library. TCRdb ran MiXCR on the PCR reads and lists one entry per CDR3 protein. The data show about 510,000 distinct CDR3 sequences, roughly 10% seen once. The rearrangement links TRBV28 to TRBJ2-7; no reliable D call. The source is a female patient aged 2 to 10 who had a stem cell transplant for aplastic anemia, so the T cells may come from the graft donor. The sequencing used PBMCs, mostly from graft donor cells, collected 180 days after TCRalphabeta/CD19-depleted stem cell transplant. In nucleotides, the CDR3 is TGTGCCAGCAGTTCTCAATTCGAGCAGTACTTC. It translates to CASSSQFEQYF.